The clone carrying this TCR beta chain was recorded at least ten times. The sample belongs to a study of T cells after yellow fever vaccination. As for the study in general: Preparation of the low-cell-number fractions used SMART-Seq v4 Ultra Low Input.

In TCRdb, the 5' RACE reads were re-called with MiXCR into one record per CDR3 protein. The sample has around 26,000 distinct CDR3 sequences; roughly 3.3% are singletons. Study results and limitations: Clonotype sharing between CD4 and CD8 compartments was small.

V shed 3 bases and J shed 5 bases, with 7 bases lying between them. CDR3 length: 12 residues. This clonotype was obtained from a man aged 18 to 29 who received the YFV17D yellow fever vaccine. The material was PBMCs, either bulk or a sorted T-cell subset (CD4+, CD8+, memory, or dextramer-sorted; not recorded which), obtained more than 35 days after the first yellow fever vaccination. The V call is TRBV12-3 or TRBV12-4, the J call TRBJ1-1, with unresolved D. DNA of the CDR3: TGTGCCAGCAGTTTCGCGGTGACTGAAGCTTTCTTT. It specifies CASSFAVTEAFF.